A single sample gave rise to the 12 T cell receptor beta chains below, sequenced in a study of cytomegalovirus exposure and HLA in healthy donors. PCR employed 60 Vbeta and 13 Jbeta primers. TCRdb keeps only in-frame clones here, not all; method: immunoSEQ multiplex PCR. Of tens of thousands of clones in the sample, approximately 83% were seen once. Sequencing was done on a sample of PBMCs. The receptors stem from a man aged 50-59 years in good health and CMV-seronegative.

The V gene is TRBV5-4, the J gene TRBJ1-2; 9 bases line up with TRBD1. J lost 6 bases, V lost 4 bases, and 7 bases had no gene match. CDR3 size: 14 residues. Germline lookup yields CDR1 SGHNT and CDR2 YYREEE (reference sequence). CDR3 sequence: CASSLQGASNGYTF. CDR3 DNA: TGTGCCAGCAGCCTACAGGGGGCGAGTAATGGCTACACCTTC.

The V and J genes are TRBV7-6 and TRBJ2-1; 15 bases are a match to TRBD2. Trimming removed 5 bases from V and 7 bases from J; junction bases left unmatched: 6. CDR3 length: 16 residues. CDR1 is SGHVS and CDR2 is FNYEAQ in the germline V gene. CDR3 in amino acids: CASSTGLAGGSNEQFF. The DNA for the CDR3 is TGTGCCAGCAGCACAGGACTAGCGGGAGGGAGTAATGAGCAGTTCTTC. Full variable domain (remainder filled in from reference TRBV7-6 and TRBJ2-1): GAGVSQSPRYKVTKRGQDVALRCDPISGHVSLYWYRQALGQGPEFLTYFNYEAQQDKSGLPNDRFSAERPEGSISTLTIQRTEQRDSAMYRCASSTGLAGGSNEQFFGPGTRLTVL.

In DNA form, the CDR3 reads TGTGCCAGCAGTGAAGGGTCCGGGAGGCTATATGGCTACACCTTC. This sequence encodes CASSEGSGRLYGYTF. The J gene is TRBJ1-2, the V gene TRBV6-1; D is uncertain. Per germline, CDR1 MNHNS and CDR2 SASEGT. The CDR3 sequence is 15 residues long. V was clipped by 1 base and J by 5 bases, with 14 bases between them.

This clone came up a few times. The chain combines TRBV6-5 with TRBJ2-5; 9 nucleotides match TRBD1. Germline trimming cut 4 bases from V and 5 bases from J; bases unmatched to any gene: 8. Germline V gives CDR1 MNHEY, CDR2 SVGAGI. The CDR3 runs 15 residues. Here the CDR3 reads CASSWTGDSTETQYF. CDR3 nucleotide sequence: TGTGCCAGCAGTTGGACAGGGGACTCCACTGAGACCCAGTACTTC.

This clone has more than one count but fewer than ten. The chain is built from TRBV4-2 and TRBJ2-1; D may be TRBD1 (6 bases). Germline V gene sequence: CDR1 LGHNA, CDR2 YNFKEQ. The ends were cut back, 1 base at V and 2 bases at J, with 12 bases in the middle. This CDR3 contains 16 residues. The CDR3 is CASSQAGGQPYNEQFF. DNA for the CDR3: TGTGCCAGCAGCCAAGCTGGGGGACAACCCTACAATGAGCAGTTCTTC.

The J gene is TRBJ2-7, the V gene TRBV19; 10 positions agree with TRBD2. This CDR3 comprises 13 residues. Germline V lookup: CDR1 LNHDA, CDR2 SQIVND (reference sequence). V lost 6 bases to trimming and J lost 6 bases; unmatched junction nucleotides: 5. In nucleotides, the CDR3 is TGTGCCAGTAGCCTCGCTAGCGGGAGCGAGCAGTACTTC. Its protein product is CASSLASGSEQYF.

The chain couples TRBV6-1 to TRBJ2-7; D remains ambiguous. This CDR3 has 14 residues. Trimming took off 1 base at V and 3 bases at J, with 10 bases between the two ends. Germline CDR1 reads MNHNS; CDR2 reads SASEGT. The CDR3 nucleotides are TGTGCCAGCAGTGAAGGGCCTTCGGGCTACGAGCAGTACTTC. Translation: CASSEGPSGYEQYF.

This clone showed up just a few times. The V call is TRBV5-4, the J call TRBJ2-7; 8 bases agree with TRBD1. V lost 4 bases to trimming and J lost 1 base; unmatched junction nucleotides: 13. The CDR3 contains 17 residues. The V gene's germline CDR1 is SGHNT and CDR2 YYREEE (reference sequence). CDR3 DNA: TGTGCCAGCAGCCCTTCCGCCGGGACAGGTTATTCCTACGAGCAGTACTTC. Protein product: CASSPSAGTGYSYEQYF.

The CDR3 spells CASSLRGQGWDEQYF. The CDR3 coding sequence is TGTGCCAGCAGCCTACGCGGACAGGGATGGGATGAGCAGTACTTC. This chain joins TRBV11-2 and TRBJ2-7, with TRBD1 matching 8 bases. Germline trimming cut 5 bases from V and 7 bases from J; bases unmatched to any gene: 13. CDR3 length: 15 amino acids. CDR1 is SGHAT and CDR2 is FQNNGV in the germline V gene.

This clone was recorded a few times. The chain carries TRBV7-9 and TRBJ2-2; no definite D call. V lost 3 bases and J lost 0, with 5 bases in between. The CDR3 runs 14 residues. Germline CDR1 is SEHNR and CDR2 is FQNEAQ (reference sequence). The CDR3 sequence: CASSFQTNTGELFF. CDR3 DNA: TGTGCCAGCAGCTTCCAGACGAACACCGGGGAGCTGTTTTTT.

The rearrangement uses TRBV19 and TRBJ2-1, with D possibly matching TRBD2 (6 bases). The CDR3 has 15 amino acids. Between the trimmed V and J ends, which lost 1 base and 3 bases, there was a span of 10 bases. CDR1 is LNHDA, CDR2 SQIVND, per germline (reference sequence). CDR3 bases: TGTGCCAGTAGTATAGGGTTGCGGGACTACAATGAGCAGTTCTTC. It specifies CASSIGLRDYNEQFF. Full variable domain (missing parts from reference TRBV19 and TRBJ2-1): DGGITQSPKYLFRKEGQNVTLSCEQNLNHDAMYWYRQDPGQGLRLIYYSQIVNDFQKGDIAEGYSVSREKKESFPLTVTSAQKNPTAFYLCASSIGLRDYNEQFFGPGTRLTVL.

This clone was picked up one time. The CDR3 DNA is TGTGCCACAGGGGAACTCAATCAGCCCCAGCATTTT. Its translation is CATGELNQPQHF. The chain links TRBV7-2 to TRBJ1-5, with D possibly TRBD1 on 6 matching bases. Germline CDR1 SGHTA, CDR2 FQGNSA. Trimming pared 10 bases from V and 3 bases from J, leaving 10 bases between. The CDR3 sequence is 12 residues long.